The clone carrying this T cell receptor (beta chain) was observed a handful of times. Its matching antigen is unknown. The TCR beta CDR3 regions underwent amplification using RNA transcripts as the source. Initially, a first-round RT-PCR of the TCR CDR3 employed the HTBI primer set. TCRdb passed the multiplex PCR reads through MiXCR, listing each CDR3 protein once. The sample has approximately 400,000 distinct CDR3 sequences, roughly 14% seen once. This sample is part of a study of T cells in Graves' hyperthyroidism and ophthalmopathy. Notes on the study in general: The majority of expanded thyroid clonotypes above 0.001 also appeared in blood. The model identified upcoming ophthalmopathy a median around 6 months ahead of onset.

Newly diagnosed patients aged 18 to 65 had hyperthyroidism of under 2 months' duration. It was approximately 9.4 ml of fresh peripheral blood that supplied the PBMCs. The germline V and J ends were trimmed by 3 bases and 4 bases, with 15 bases remaining between them. This CDR3 has 15 amino acids. Germline loops: CDR1 SNHLY, CDR2 FYNNEI. What was sequenced was blood. This sequence joins TRBV2 and TRBJ1-2; D unresolved. The TCR originated in a woman aged 55-69 years with Graves' hyperthyroidism. CDR3 protein: CASSDPWTSGYGYTF. CDR3 coding DNA: TGTGCCAGCAGTGATCCCTGGACCAGCGGCTATGGCTACACCTTC. The complete variable domain, with remaining parts taken from reference TRBV2 and TRBJ1-2, reads EPEVTQTPSHQVTQMGQEVILRCVPISNHLYFYWYRQILGQKVEFLVSFYNNEISEKSEIFDDQFSVERPDGSNFTLKIRSTKLEDSAMYFCASSDPWTSGYGYTFGSGTRLTVV.